The 32 T cell receptor beta chains in this list originate from one sample, sequenced in a study of blood T cell repertoires in COVID-19. Method: immunoSEQ multiplex PCR; TCRdb's copy keeps in-frame clones and lacks some. The repertoire holds about 230,000 clones, with around 85% as singletons. The specimen sequenced was peripheral blood. Receptors originate from an elderly woman with acute or convalescent COVID-19.

J is TRBJ2-7 and V is TRBV4-1; 12 bases map to TRBD2. V lost 4 bases and J lost 2; bases outside the gene matches: 6. The CDR3 contains 16 residues. Germline assignment: CDR1 MGHRA and CDR2 YSYEKL. CDR3 amino acids: CASSRGTSGLAYEQYF. CDR3 bases: TGCGCCAGCAGCCGCGGGACTAGCGGGCTGGCCTACGAGCAGTACTTC.

The chain carries TRBV19 and TRBJ2-7, with a weak D call TRBD2 (7 bases). This CDR3 has 14 residues. Germline CDR1 LNHDA, CDR2 SQIVND (reference sequence). Trimming shortened V by 6 bases and J by 0 bases, and 12 bases separated the two germline ends. In DNA, the CDR3 is TGTGCCAGTAGAGGACAGCGGGGCTCCTACGAGCAGTACTTC. Its protein product is CASRGQRGSYEQYF.

The chain carries TRBV6-1 and TRBJ1-1; 8 bases agree with TRBD1. J lost 6 bases, V lost 7 bases, and 13 bases had no gene match. Germline V gives CDR1 MNHNS, CDR2 SASEGT. This CDR3 comprises 15 residues. The CDR3 loop is CASTQSGTGFPEAFF. As DNA, the CDR3 is TGTGCCAGCACTCAATCCGGGACAGGATTCCCTGAAGCTTTCTTT.

In this sample, this clone turned up a few times. The CDR3 DNA sequence: TGTGCCTGGAGTGTACCGATAGCGGGAACAGATACGCAGTATTTT. Amino acids: CAWSVPIAGTDTQYF. The chain uses TRBV30 and TRBJ2-3; TRBD2 matches at 8 bases. After removal of 0 bases from V and 3 bases from J, the junction contained 5 bases not matched to a gene. CDR1 is GTSNPN, CDR2 SVGIG, per germline (reference sequence). This CDR3 comprises 15 residues.

This clone turned up a few times. This rearrangement joins TRBV23-1 to TRBJ2-1; 8 nucleotides match TRBD2. TRBV23-1 qualifies as an ORF whose function is uncertain. The ends lost 2 bases at V and 1 base at J; junction bases unmatched: 16. CDR3 length: 20 amino acids. The chain's CDR3 is CASSQPQTSAQDPSYNEQFF. DNA for the CDR3: TGCGCCAGCAGTCAACCCCAGACTAGCGCCCAAGACCCTTCCTACAATGAGCAGTTCTTC.

About this clone itself: Its ends do not fully match the called genes, so a read error is possible. This same CDR3 is encoded by further DNA sequences in the sample. The chain employs TRBV29-1 and TRBJ1-1; D unclear. CDR3 length: 14 residues. The germline gives CDR1 SQVTM, CDR2 ANQGSEA. The CDR3 nucleotides read TGCAGCGTTGTAGCGGCACCCGCGAACACTGAGGCTTTCTTT. It yields the protein CSVVAAPANTEAFF.

This clone was seen more than once but under ten times. The chain links TRBV2 to TRBJ2-3; possibly TRBD1 for D (6 bases). The CDR3 loop spans 15 amino acids. The V end was cut by 6 bases, the J end by 4 bases, with 17 bases between. The germline V gene has CDR1 SNHLY and CDR2 FYNNEI. CDR3 protein: CASSRDTLGADTQYF. CDR3 DNA sequence: TGTGCCAGCAGCCGGGACACCCTAGGGGCAGATACGCAGTATTTT. The full variable domain, rest sourced from reference TRBV2 and TRBJ2-3, is EPEVTQTPSHQVTQMGQEVILRCVPISNHLYFYWYRQILGQKVEFLVSFYNNEISEKSEIFDDQFSVERPDGSNFTLKIRSTKLEDSAMYFCASSRDTLGADTQYFGPGTRLTVL.

This clone showed up many times. The chain has TRBV5-1 and TRBJ1-5, with 8 bases fitting TRBD1. The CDR3 contains 14 residues. J was trimmed by 6 bases and V by 4 bases; bases with no gene match: 6. Germline CDR1 reads SGHRS; CDR2 reads YFSETQ. Here the CDR3 DNA reads TGCGCCAGCAGCCCTCAGGGGGCGGGTCAGCCCCAGCATTTT. Its translation: CASSPQGAGQPQHF.

CDR3 coding DNA: TGTGCCAGCAGCTTAGATTACAGCCCCCAGCATTTT. Translated: CASSLDYSPQHF. The rearrangement links TRBV7-9 to TRBJ1-5; D not certain. The germline V and J ends were trimmed by 1 base and 10 bases, with 8 bases remaining between them. In germline, CDR1 is SEHNR, CDR2 FQNEAQ (reference sequence). This CDR3 has 12 residues. The variable domain in full, with the rest retrieved from reference TRBV7-9 and TRBJ1-5, is DTGVSQNPRHKITKRGQNVTFRCDPISEHNRLYWYRQTLGQGPEFLTYFQNEAQLEKSRLLSDRFSAERPKGSFSTLEIQRTEQGDSAMYLCASSLDYSPQHFGDGTRLSIL.

V usage is TRBV5-1 and J usage is TRBJ1-2; D might be TRBD1 (5 bases). Deletions cut 4 bases from V and 5 bases from J, with 15 bases between. The CDR3 runs 14 residues. CDR1 is SGHRS, CDR2 YFSETQ, per germline. The CDR3 DNA reads as TGCGCCAGCAGCCCAGACAGAACACCATATGGCTACACCTTC. This encodes CASSPDRTPYGYTF. The variable domain in full, with the rest retrieved from reference TRBV5-1 and TRBJ1-2, is KAGVTQTPRYLIKTRGQQVTLSCSPISGHRSVSWYQQTPGQGLQFLFEYFSETQRNKGNFPGRFSGRQFSNSRSEMNVSTLELGDSALYLCASSPDRTPYGYTFGSGTRLTVV.

This chain connects TRBV19 to TRBJ2-2, with 12 bases aligning to TRBD2. This CDR3 spans 15 amino acids. Germline assignment: CDR1 LNHDA and CDR2 SQIVND (reference sequence). With V trimmed by 9 bases and J by 0 bases, 2 bases remained unmatched. The CDR3 DNA reads TGTGCCAGCGGACTAGCGGGACCGAACACCGGGGAGCTGTTTTTT. Amino acid sequence: CASGLAGPNTGELFF.

The chain employs TRBV19 and TRBJ1-2; D not resolved. There are 15 residues in the CDR3. Trimming pared 2 bases from V and 3 bases from J, leaving 13 bases between. Germline values: CDR1 LNHDA, CDR2 SQIVND (reference sequence). CDR3 nucleotide sequence: TGTGCCAGTAGTATAAGGTCAACAGTTGACTATGGCTACACCTTC. It translates to CASSIRSTVDYGYTF.

This clone was seen only once. The rearrangement uses TRBV7-9 and TRBJ1-2; tentatively, D is TRBD1 (5 bases). Trimming removed 3 bases from V and 5 bases from J, with 10 bases in between. The V gene's germline CDR1 is SEHNR and CDR2 FQNEAQ (reference sequence). The CDR3 spans 13 residues. As DNA, the CDR3 is TGTGCCAGCAGCTTTCAGGGTCCTTATGGCTACACCTTC. Its protein product is CASSFQGPYGYTF.

The CDR3 nucleotides read TGTGCCAGTAGTCCAGGGCGAGCGGGGCACACAGATACGCAGTATTTT. This sequence encodes CASSPGRAGHTDTQYF. The rearrangement joins TRBV19 to TRBJ2-3; 7 bases are shared with TRBD2. The V gene end was trimmed by 5 bases and the J gene end by 2 bases; junction bases not matched to a gene: 10. The CDR3 is 16 residues long. Germline lookup yields CDR1 LNHDA and CDR2 SQIVND (reference sequence).

The chain has TRBV15 and TRBJ1-3; TRBD1 agrees at 7 bases. The V segment lost 3 bases and the J segment 0 bases; nucleotides outside the gene matches: 2. This CDR3 spans 15 amino acids. Germline assignment: CDR1 LNHNV and CDR2 YYDKDF (reference sequence). The chain's CDR3 is CATSRTGFSGNTIYF. The CDR3 nucleotides are TGTGCCACCAGCAGGACAGGGTTCTCTGGAAACACCATATATTTT. Using reference TRBV15 and TRBJ1-3 for the parts outside the CDR3, the full variable domain is DAMVIQNPRYQVTQFGKPVTLSCSQTLNHNVMYWYQQKSSQAPKLLFHYYDKDFNNEADTPDNFQSRRPNTSFCFLDIRSPGLGDTAMYLCATSRTGFSGNTIYFGEGSWLTVV.

This clone is a singleton in its sample. This sequence joins TRBV29-1 and TRBJ1-2; perhaps TRBD1 as D (6 bases). The germline V and J ends were trimmed by 4 bases and 4 bases, with 13 bases remaining between them. Germline V lookup: CDR1 SQVTM, CDR2 ANQGSEA. This CDR3 has 13 residues. CDR3 in DNA: TGCAGCGTTGGGACAGCCGACCTCTATGGCTACACCTTC. As protein: CSVGTADLYGYTF.

The J gene is TRBJ2-1, the V gene TRBV5-1, with D possibly TRBD1 on 6 matching bases. Trimming took off 7 bases at V and 2 bases at J, with 13 bases between the two ends. The CDR3 extends over 14 amino acids. Germline CDR1 and CDR2: SGHRS and YFSETQ. In nucleotides, the CDR3 is TGCGCCAGCGGGGTCCAGGGGCCCTACAATGAGCAGTTCTTC. Translated, it gives CASGVQGPYNEQFF.

Here the CDR3 reads CASSEAGPNTEAFF. The CDR3 nucleotides are TGTGCCAGCAGTGAGGCAGGCCCGAACACTGAAGCTTTCTTT. The chain joins TRBV6-1 to TRBJ1-1; no definite D call. Between the trimmed V and J ends, which lost 3 bases and 1 base, there was a span of 9 bases. Per the germline V gene, CDR1 is MNHNS and CDR2 is SASEGT. The CDR3 extends over 14 amino acids.

The chain joins TRBV30 to TRBJ1-4; a weak D match, TRBD1 (6 bases). Trimming shortened V by 0 bases and J by 5 bases, and 19 bases separated the two germline ends. Per germline, CDR1 GTSNPN and CDR2 SVGIG (reference sequence). This CDR3 has 17 residues. The DNA for the CDR3 is TGTGCCTGGAGTGTACTCCGGGGGGCAGTGGAGAATGAAAAACTGTTTTTT. Protein sequence: CAWSVLRGAVENEKLFF.

This clone occurred once. The chain joins TRBV19 to TRBJ2-7, with 10 bases matching TRBD1. Trimming removed 5 bases from V and 3 bases from J; junction bases left unmatched: 10. The CDR3 loop spans 16 amino acids. Germline V gene data show CDR1 as LNHDA and CDR2 as SQIVND (reference sequence). The CDR3 DNA sequence: TGTGCCAGTAGTCCCTACCGGGACAGGGGAATCTACGAGCAGTACTTC. It yields the protein CASSPYRDRGIYEQYF.

The chain joins TRBV9 to TRBJ1-3; TRBD1 matches 7 bases. Germline loops: CDR1 SGDLS, CDR2 YYNGEE. There are 15 residues in the CDR3. J lost 4 bases, V lost 5 bases, and 9 bases had no gene match. CDR3 bases: TGTGCCAGCAGTCTTACAGGGGTACAAGGAAACACCATATATTTT. Encoded protein: CASSLTGVQGNTIYF. The full variable domain, completed using reference TRBV9 and TRBJ1-3, is DSGVTQTPKHLITATGQRVTLRCSPRSGDLSVYWYQQSLDQGLQFLIQYYNGEERAKGNILERFSAQQFPDLHSELNLSSLELGDSALYFCASSLTGVQGNTIYFGEGSWLTVV.

This clone is a singleton in its sample. This rearrangement joins TRBV7-9 to TRBJ2-5; TRBD1 matches at 8 bases. CDR1 is SEHNR, CDR2 FQNEAQ, per germline (reference sequence). J was trimmed by 1 base and V by 7 bases; bases with no gene match: 11. There are 16 residues in the CDR3. CDR3 sequence (DNA): TGTGCCAGCACCCCAGGGGATACAGGGGGCCAAGAGACCCAGTACTTC. Protein: CASTPGDTGGQETQYF.

The chain recombines TRBV20-1 with TRBJ1-1; 7 bases line up with TRBD1. The CDR3 extends over 12 amino acids. From germline, CDR1 is DFQATT and CDR2 SNEGSKA (reference sequence). The junction had 3 bases not matched to a gene; V was cut back by 3 bases and J by 5 bases. The CDR3 DNA follows: TGCAGTGCTAGTTCAGGGGGAACTGAAGCTTTCTTT. Its translation is CSASSGGTEAFF.

Comment on this clone: Other DNA sequences within the sample encode an identical CDR3. The chain combines TRBV5-1 with TRBJ2-7, with D possibly TRBD1 on 5 matching bases. This CDR3 is 14 amino acids long. In germline, CDR1 is SGHRS, CDR2 YFSETQ. Trimming cost V 0 bases and J 2 bases, with 9 bases left between them. CDR3 nucleotide sequence: TGCGCCAGCAGCTTGGGGCAGGGTGCCTACGAGCAGTACTTC. It translates to CASSLGQGAYEQYF.

This clone has a handful of counts. The CDR3 region has the DNA TGTGCCAGCAGCACAGGACAGGGGGCCAGCGGGGAGCTGTTTTTT. Protein: CASSTGQGASGELFF. V and J are TRBV9 and TRBJ2-2; 11 bases are shared with TRBD1. Germline V gene sequence: CDR1 SGDLS, CDR2 YYNGEE. The ends lost 4 bases at V and 7 bases at J; junction bases unmatched: 6. CDR3 length: 15 residues.

V is TRBV10-3 and J is TRBJ1-1; TRBD1 is a possible D gene (6 bases). The germline gives CDR1 ENHRY, CDR2 SYGVKD. V shed 6 bases and J shed 3 bases, with 20 bases lying between them. The CDR3 length is 16 residues. The chain's CDR3 is CAISRGGREVDTEAFF. CDR3 nucleotide sequence: TGTGCCATCAGCCGGGGGGGCCGAGAGGTAGACACTGAAGCTTTCTTT.

This clone was picked up a small number of times. V gene TRBV7-2 combines with J gene TRBJ1-2; D possibly corresponds to TRBD1 (5 bases). The V end lost 8 bases, the J end lost 4 bases, and 11 bases lay between the germline ends. There are 12 residues in the CDR3. Germline CDR1 is SGHTA and CDR2 is FQGNSA. Written as DNA, the CDR3 is TGTGCCAGCGGGGGGGGACTCTATGGCTACACCTTC. It encodes CASGGGLYGYTF.

This clone was seen once. The chain carries TRBV6-1 and TRBJ2-1; maybe TRBD2 (5 bases). The germline gives CDR1 MNHNS, CDR2 SASEGT. V shed 3 bases and J shed 15 bases, with 15 bases lying between them. The CDR3 consists of 12 residues. As DNA, the CDR3 is TGTGCCAGCAGTGAGACTGGGAGAGGAACGTTCTTC. Encoded protein: CASSETGRGTFF.

The count of this clone is one. The rearrangement uses TRBV4-1 and TRBJ1-4; TRBD1 agrees at 8 bases. The V and J ends lost 4 bases and 6 bases, in that order; junction bases with no gene match: 16. The CDR3 is 18 amino acids. Looked up from germline, CDR1 is MGHRA and CDR2 is YSYEKL. This CDR3 reads CASSRFGQGRRGDEKLFF. The CDR3 bases are TGCGCCAGCAGCCGGTTCGGACAGGGTAGAAGGGGTGATGAAAAACTGTTTTTT.

V and J are TRBV9 and TRBJ1-2, with 10 bases aligning to TRBD1. The germline CDR1 and CDR2 sequences are SGDLS and YYNGEE. This CDR3 has 14 amino acids. Unmatched junction bases numbered 5, after V lost 6 bases and J lost 3 bases. The CDR3 DNA reads TGTGCCAGCACCCGTGGACAGGGGGACTATGGCTACACCTTC. It is translated as CASTRGQGDYGYTF.

This chain joins TRBV5-1 and TRBJ1-3; possible D gene TRBD1, 6 bases. This CDR3 has 15 amino acids. V lost 4 bases to trimming and J lost 4 bases, with 15 bases between them. Looked up from germline, CDR1 is SGHRS and CDR2 is YFSETQ. This chain's CDR3 is CASSTVAGAGNTIYF. The CDR3 DNA reads TGCGCCAGCAGCACGGTCGCAGGGGCAGGAAACACCATATATTTT.

The chain carries TRBV6-5 and TRBJ2-3; 8 positions match TRBD2. V shed 10 bases and J 3 bases; nucleotides not matched to a gene: 6. CDR3 length: 13 residues. Per the germline V gene, CDR1 is MNHEY and CDR2 is SVGAGI. The CDR3 reads CATSLADTDTQYF. The CDR3 DNA sequence: TGTGCCACCTCACTAGCGGATACAGATACGCAGTATTTT.